The 17 T cell receptor beta chains reported below all come from one sample, sequenced in a study of read filtering for tumor transcriptome and immune sequencing. From about 0.4 ug of RNA, a library with molecular barcoded alpha/delta and beta/gamma adaptors was made. TCRdb analysed the reads with MiXCR anew, one entry per CDR3 protein. Here the sample spans approximately 150,000 distinct CDR3 sequences, 13% being singletons. Source material: a population of CD138-negative cells sorted from bone marrow. The source is a donor at least 40 years old with multiple myeloma.

This clonotype showed up many times. This chain joins TRBV20-1 and TRBJ2-1; no clear D gene. Between the trimmed V and J ends, which lost 3 bases and 4 bases, there was a span of 7 bases. CDR3 length equals 12 residues. Germline CDR1 DFQATT, CDR2 SNEGSKA (reference sequence). CDR3 DNA sequence: TGCAGTGCTAGCGACTTATACAATGAGCAGTTCTTC. As protein: CSASDLYNEQFF.

This sequence joins TRBV3-1 and TRBJ2-2, with D tentatively TRBD2 (5 bases). Germline CDR1 reads LGHDT; CDR2 reads YNNKEL (reference sequence). This CDR3 has 17 residues. Trimming removed 1 base from V and 6 bases from J, with 18 bases in between. The CDR3 nucleotides read TGTGCCAGCAGCCAAGGGGAGCAGTACGTAGGCGCCGGGGAGCTGTTTTTT. Protein sequence: CASSQGEQYVGAGELFF. Full variable domain (rest looked up from reference TRBV3-1 and TRBJ2-2): DTAVSQTPKYLVTQMGNDKSIKCEQNLGHDTMYWYKQDSKKFLKIMFSYNNKELIINETVPNRFSPKSPDKAHLNLHINSLELGDSAVYFCASSQGEQYVGAGELFFGEGSRLTVL.

Of note for this clonotype: One junction end does not reproduce the germline sequence, and a read error may be involved. Here the CDR3 DNA reads TGCAGCGTGACAGGGGTTGCCAAAAACGTTCAGTACTTC. This encodes CSVTGVAKNVQYF. V and J are TRBV29-1 and TRBJ2-4; the match to TRBD1 covers 8 bases. The CDR3 is made up of 13 amino acids. The germline gives CDR1 SQVTM, CDR2 ANQGSEA.

For this clonotype: This CDR3 fails to terminate in the conserved phenylalanine or tryptophan, so it likely reflects a read error. The chain combines TRBV20-1 with TRBJ2-1; D not resolved. V was clipped by 4 bases and J by 4 bases, with 2 bases between them. The CDR3 contains 10 residues. Germline loops: CDR1 DFQATT, CDR2 SNEGSKA (reference sequence). The CDR3 nucleotides read TGCAGTGCTACATACAATGAGCAGTTCCTC. This encodes CSATYNEQFL.

This clonotype showed up many times. This rearrangement joins TRBV4-2 to TRBJ2-3; no firm D call. Trimming pared 0 bases from V and 5 bases from J, leaving 12 bases between. From germline, CDR1 is LGHNA and CDR2 YNFKEQ. This CDR3 contains 15 residues. The CDR3 sequence is CASSQEFNSRDTQYF. CDR3 DNA: TGTGCCAGCAGCCAAGAGTTTAACAGCCGAGATACGCAGTATTTT.

This clonotype was counted at least ten times. V gene TRBV3-1 combines with J gene TRBJ2-7; no reliable D call. The CDR3 consists of 13 residues. Trimming pared 6 bases from V and 3 bases from J, leaving 12 bases between. Germline CDR1 and CDR2: LGHDT and YNNKEL (reference sequence). The CDR3: CASSPQGRYEQYF. The CDR3 nucleotides are TGTGCCAGCAGTCCCCAAGGGCGCTACGAGCAGTACTTC.

This clonotype was recorded at least ten times. This chain connects TRBV29-1 to TRBJ2-5; 7 bases fit TRBD2. The CDR3 is made up of 12 amino acids. V trimming: 7 bases; J trimming: 0 bases; junction bases outside the gene matches: 2. The germline CDR1 and CDR2 sequences are SQVTM and ANQGSEA. CDR3 nucleotides: TGCAGCGGGGAGGGGTACCAAGAGACCCAGTACTTC. Protein sequence: CSGEGYQETQYF.

This clonotype was recorded many times. J is TRBJ1-1 and V is TRBV7-9, with D hard to call. CDR1 and CDR2 (germline): SEHNR, FQNEAQ (reference sequence). V was pared by 5 bases and J by 4 bases, with 17 bases between. CDR3 length: 15 amino acids. Here the CDR3 DNA reads TGTGCCAGCAGCCCCCACCTCAAGGGAGGCACTGAAGCTTTCTTT. It codes for CASSPHLKGGTEAFF.

V usage is TRBV5-4 and J usage is TRBJ2-7; D may correspond to TRBD1 or TRBD2 (5 bases each). V dropped 0 bases and J dropped 2 bases, with 12 bases sitting between them. This CDR3 comprises 15 residues. In germline, CDR1 is SGHNT, CDR2 YYREEE (reference sequence). CDR3 sequence (DNA): TGTGCCAGCAGCTTGGGGGGGAGAGCCCCCTACGAGCAGTACTTC. Its protein product is CASSLGGRAPYEQYF.

This clonotype has a count of ten or more. The rearrangement uses TRBV15 and TRBJ2-3; D not certain. There are 12 residues in the CDR3. In germline, CDR1 is LNHNV, CDR2 YYDKDF (reference sequence). The V end lost 4 bases, the J end lost 5 bases, and 7 bases lay between the germline ends. CDR3 loop: CATSTGRDTQYF. Here the CDR3 DNA reads TGTGCCACCAGCACAGGCAGAGATACGCAGTATTTT.

This clonotype came up a few times. The gene calls are TRBV10-3 and TRBJ2-1, with 10 bases identical to TRBD2. CDR1 ENHRY and CDR2 SYGVKD come from the germline V gene. Losses at the gene ends were 6 bases for V and 5 bases for J; bases not matched to a gene: 4. This CDR3 has 14 amino acids. The CDR3 sequence: CAISLAGAHNEQFF. The CDR3 region has the DNA TGTGCCATCAGCCTAGCGGGAGCCCACAATGAGCAGTTCTTC.

On this clonotype: Since a much larger clone is just one base distant, this may be a read error. The J gene is TRBJ2-7, the V gene TRBV20-1; possibly TRBD1 for D (6 bases). This CDR3 is built from 14 residues. The germline gives CDR1 DFQATT, CDR2 SNEGSKA (reference sequence). The CDR3 loop reads CSTRDVNRAYEQYF. CDR3 DNA: TGCAGTACTAGAGATGTAAACAGGGCCTACGAGCAGTACTTC.

The sample holds many counts of this clonotype. V and J are TRBV20-1 and TRBJ2-3; maybe TRBD2 (6 bases). CDR3 length: 13 amino acids. Germline V gene data show CDR1 as DFQATT and CDR2 as SNEGSKA (reference sequence). Trimming took off 1 base at V and 10 bases at J, with 15 bases between the two ends. The CDR3 sequence: CSARVRRRESQYF. In DNA form, the CDR3 reads TGCAGTGCTAGAGTACGTCGGAGGGAGTCGCAGTATTTT.

About this clonotype itself: Given the absence of the conserved phenylalanine or tryptophan at the CDR3 end, a read error is likely. The CDR3 region is CASRPAPSVTDTQYL. The CDR3 nucleotides read TGTGCCAGCAGACCCGCCCCTAGCGTGACAGATACGCAGTATCTT. This sequence joins TRBV7-8 and TRBJ2-3, with D perhaps matching TRBD2 (6 bases). The CDR3 is 15 amino acids. V shed 6 bases and J shed 3 bases, with 16 bases lying between them. Looked up from germline, CDR1 is SGHVS and CDR2 is FQNEAQ.

This clonotype was recorded many times. The chain uses TRBV12-5 and TRBJ2-5; 11 nucleotides align to TRBD2. The germline CDR1 and CDR2 sequences are LGHNT and FRNRAP. Trimming took 5 bases from V and 2 from J; bases not matched to a gene: 7. The CDR3 is made up of 16 amino acids. CDR3 protein: CASGQGLADTQETQYF. CDR3 bases: TGTGCTAGTGGTCAGGGACTAGCGGACACACAAGAGACCCAGTACTTC.

This clonotype has at least ten counts. The junction departs from the called germline gene at one end, perhaps through a read error. The chain couples TRBV18 to TRBJ2-2, with D tentatively TRBD1 or TRBD2 (5 bases each). From germline, CDR1 is KGHSH and CDR2 LQKENI. This CDR3 region has 14 residues. The CDR3 nucleotides read TGTGCCACCCTTTCGACAGCCAGCACCGGGGAGCTATTTTTT. Translated: CATLSTASTGELFF.

This clonotype appeared many times. The gene calls are TRBV5-6 and TRBJ1-1; 8 nucleotides line up with TRBD1. J lost 11 bases, V lost 0 bases, and 12 bases had no gene match. Germline V gene lookup returns CDR1 SGHDT and CDR2 YYEEEE. This CDR3 is 15 amino acids long. This CDR3 is CASSLVGRGQAGAFF. Written as DNA, the CDR3 is TGTGCCAGCAGCTTGGTCGGCAGGGGGCAAGCTGGGGCTTTCTTT.